A selection of T cell receptor beta chains follows, all from one sample in a study of blood T cell repertoires in COVID-19. Assay: immunoSEQ multiplex PCR; the TCRdb copy retains only in-frame clones and omits some. Found here are 65,000 to 80,000 clones, roughly four fifths of them singletons; the top ten hold 20% to 25%. Sequenced input: peripheral blood. Receptors were obtained from a human donor in a cohort sampled during active COVID-19. Both conserved end residues are trimmed from each CDR3.

J gene | V gene | CDR3 protein
TRBJ2-7 | TRBV7-8 | ASSLVGGVSSYEQY
TRBJ2-2 | TRBV12-5 | ASAWTGGASGNTGELF
TRBJ2-7 | TRBV7-2 | ASSPRTGQLEQY
TRBJ2-2 | TRBV5-5 | ASSLPTQGTGELF
TRBJ2-7 | TRBV11-2 | ASSSQGKQY
TRBJ2-7 | TRBV14 | ASSQDRRGEYEQY
TRBJ2-3 | TRBV4-1 | ASSPRTGVDTQY
TRBJ2-2 | TRBV5-1 | ASSLQTGRNTGELF
TRBJ1-4 | TRBV28 | ASSLGQLNEKLF
TRBJ2-1 | TRBV19 | ASSTRTSGVPNEQF
TRBJ2-3 | TRBV30 | AWTRTSGTDTQY
TRBJ1-4 | TRBV6-6 | ASSGGQVKSEKLF
TRBJ2-3 | TRBV7-6 | ASSSGGTSRADTQY
TRBJ2-5 | TRBV24-1 | ATSDPGETQY
TRBJ2-5 | TRBV7-9 | ASSPGLAEETQY
TRBJ2-1 | TRBV18 | ASSPGSGEQF
TRBJ1-5 | TRBV9 | ASSAEDRGLWPQH
TRBJ1-2 | TRBV29-1 | SVEVRVRGYT
TRBJ2-5 | TRBV6-2/TRBV6-3 | ASSLGSGGKETQY
TRBJ1-3 | TRBV12-5 | ASGPPTGNTIY
TRBJ2-7 | TRBV6-5 | ASSYQGAYEQY
TRBJ2-6 | TRBV10-3 | AISRTGAVPGANVLT
TRBJ2-1 | TRBV6-5 | ASSYDSGRHNEQF
TRBJ2-5 | TRBV7-2 | ASSLGGAGLETQY
TRBJ1-1 | TRBV5-1 | ASSYGGPNTEAF
TRBJ2-1 | TRBV9 | ASNTGQTNNEQF
TRBJ1-2 | TRBV27 | ASSFYSDRSNYGYT
TRBJ2-2 | TRBV28 | ASSTSGTNTGELF
TRBJ1-4 | TRBV7-8 | ASSPLSQQGRNEKLF
TRBJ2-7 | TRBV20-1 | SAPGTYEQY
TRBJ2-5 | TRBV5-5 | ASSWSRETQY
TRBJ2-2 | TRBV25-1 | ASMGPSNTGELF
TRBJ2-5 | TRBV5-6 | ASSLAHGGSQETQY
TRBJ2-2 | TRBV28 | ASSLLTSGDTGELF
TRBJ1-4 | TRBV4-2 | ASSQVGQGGEKLF
TRBJ2-2 | TRBV6-6 | ASIDRIYTGELF
TRBJ2-3 | TRBV11-3 | ASSSRGLTDTQY
TRBJ2-2 | TRBV5-8 | ASSLGGGGKNTGELF
TRBJ2-3 | TRBV15 | ATSWEGGQADTQY